This T cell receptor beta chain was identified in a study of human T cells and chemical hapten exposure. This clonotype has more than one count but fewer than ten. Germline loops: CDR1 ENHRY, CDR2 SYGVKD. Trimming pared 0 bases from V and 6 bases from J, leaving 15 bases between. The CDR3 sequence is 15 residues long. Time point denoted: patch test 3, about 24 weeks after DPC sensitization. Treatment denoted: therapeutic diphenylcyclopropenone sensitization with weekly scalp DPC. Staff drew blood before applying each patch test. Total RNA was extracted from unfractionated whole blood. TCRdb reprocessed the RACE reads via MiXCR and lists one record per CDR3 protein. The table lists about 190,000 distinct CDR3 sequences, around a quarter of them singletons.

The source was whole blood, collected in connection with sensitization to the hapten diphenylcyclopropenone (DPC). The sequence came from a woman in her forties with alopecia areata. Some clones in this sample may be carry-over from other donors' samples. The chain carries TRBV10-3 and TRBJ2-7; tentatively, D is TRBD2 (5 bases). CDR3: CAISESSASFSEQYF. The CDR3 DNA sequence: TGTGCCATCAGTGAGTCGAGTGCTAGCTTCAGCGAGCAGTACTTC.